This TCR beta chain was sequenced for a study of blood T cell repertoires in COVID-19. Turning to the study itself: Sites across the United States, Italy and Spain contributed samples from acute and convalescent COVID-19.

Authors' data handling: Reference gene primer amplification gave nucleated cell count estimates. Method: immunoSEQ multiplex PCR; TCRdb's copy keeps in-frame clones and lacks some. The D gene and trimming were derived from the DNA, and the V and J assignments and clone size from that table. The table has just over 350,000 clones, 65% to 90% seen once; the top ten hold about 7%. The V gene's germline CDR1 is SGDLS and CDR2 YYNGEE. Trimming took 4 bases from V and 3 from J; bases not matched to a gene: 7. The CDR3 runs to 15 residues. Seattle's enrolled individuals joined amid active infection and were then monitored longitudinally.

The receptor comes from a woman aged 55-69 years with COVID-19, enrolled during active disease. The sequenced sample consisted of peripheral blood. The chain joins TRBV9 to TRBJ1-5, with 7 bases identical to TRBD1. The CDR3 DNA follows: TGTGCCAGCAGCTTACAGGGGACGGTCAATCAGCCCCAGCATTTT. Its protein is CASSLQGTVNQPQHF.